This T cell receptor beta chain was sequenced for a study of STAT3 mutations in large granular lymphocyte leukemia (dated 2019 in TCRdb). As for the study more broadly: About half of the T-LGLL patients who underwent longitudinal sequencing carried canonical activating STAT3 mutations. More than half of T-LGLL patients received one or more immunosuppressive therapy regimens, with hematologic response in less than 50% of those treated. Patients with T-cell large granular lymphocyte leukemia underwent serial deep sequencing of TCRbeta CDR3 and STAT3 to reconstruct clonal hierarchy and dynamics. From an initial cohort of about 220 LGL patients, around 20 representative T-LGLL cases were chosen for longitudinal sequencing of TCRbeta and STAT3. A couple of patients with natural killer LGL leukemia were also sequenced longitudinally as controls within the study. For each patient, sequencing was performed at an average of roughly 4 time points, with a range of 2 to 8 samplings. General conclusions and limits of the study: TCR clonotype switching after therapy was observed in 6 of 18 patients, and all newly emerging clones were found to be STAT3 wild type. At least one immunodominant TCRbeta clonotype was present in every T-LGLL patient, and multiple immunodominant subclonotypes appeared in about half of the T-LGLL patients. Because codominant clonotypes persisted in some patients, a small but highly pathogenic clone may have been missed. Dominant TCR clone burden was found to exceed STAT3 mutant burden in several patients, suggesting that STAT3 mutation arose secondarily within a pre-expanded clone. Variable intervals between samplings and differing treatment regimens complicated linking therapy response to changes in TCR clonal burden. Because no samples were available when a clone first appeared, clonal expansion was inferred from samplings taken at other points.

On this clone: Its specific antigen is unknown. Within one base of it there is no much larger clone, and no base qualities were kept.

DNA was extracted from blood mononuclear cells, with the same DNA used for both TCR and STAT3 sequencing. TCRbeta libraries were sequenced on an Illumina MiSeq, and an average of about 41,000 productive templates per sample was obtained. Multiplex PCR amplification was used to generate TCRbeta CDR3 libraries with the immunoSEQ assay. In the original analysis: Repertoire diversity was computed as previously defined, with values near 0 indicating extremely monoclonal samples. The table was pulled from immuneACCESS by TCRdb, which kept in-frame rearrangements only. Such tables lose some clones; where checked, under half of the loss comes from unresolved V genes, and the rest has no known cause. The V and J calls and the clone size are those of that table, but D and trimming were determined from the DNA. Here the sample has 9,500 to 12,000 clones; around 49% occur a single time. Just under 9% of the sample is held by the ten biggest clonotypes.

V is shortened by 4 bases, J by 5 bases, and the region joining them spans 12 bases. CDR1 SGHNT and CDR2 YYREEE were looked up in the germline V gene (reference sequence). The CDR3 runs 13 residues from the cysteine to the phenylalanine. Only CDR3 DNA is held: 39 bases, read in frame from base 1. The chain is encoded by TRBV5-4 joined to TRBJ1-2; D gene: possibly TRBD1, on 6 matching bases. The source is a boy aged 5-17 years with T-cell large granular lymphocyte leukemia. Some clones in this sample may be carry-over from other donors' samples. The age is the age at diagnosis. The material sequenced was peripheral blood mononuclear cells. The nucleotide sequence is given as TGTGCCAGCAGCGGAACAGGGAATTATGGCTACACCTTC. This gives the protein CASSGTGNYGYTF.